A selection of T cell receptor beta chains follows, all from one sample in a study of blood T cells in healthy people across ages. TCRdb called the 5' RACE reads again in MiXCR, with one record for every CDR3 protein. The data contain hundreds of thousands of distinct CDR3 sequences, 20% to 30% of them seen just once; the ten biggest clones take up more than 8%. The data were also submitted as part of a second study, on T cells of mothers and their children.

Sample: blood. These receptors were collected from a boy between 10 and 17 years old in good health. The CDR3 runs from the conserved cysteine through the conserved F or W. D genes are given only for firm matches. The size of a clone is reported for some rows only, either as once, few or many, or as a class for expanded clones.

d_gene: -; abundance: few; v_gene: TRBV20-1; j_gene: TRBJ2-1; CDR3aa: CSASGVSSSYNEQFF; CDR3nt: TGCAGTGCCAGTGGGGTCAGTAGCTCCTACAATGAGCAGTTCTTC
d_gene: TRBD1; abundance: -; v_gene: TRBV10-3; j_gene: TRBJ2-7; CDR3aa: CATRQGPTYEQYF; CDR3nt: TGTGCCACTCGACAGGGCCCGACCTACGAGCAGTACTTC
d_gene: TRBD1; abundance: -; v_gene: TRBV20-1; j_gene: TRBJ1-6; CDR3aa: CSASPGTGNSPLHF; CDR3nt: TGCAGTGCTAGTCCCGGGACAGGAAATTCACCCCTCCACTTT
d_gene: -; abundance: -; v_gene: TRBV10-2; j_gene: TRBJ2-5; CDR3aa: CARLPVREETQYF; CDR3nt: TGCGCCAGGCTCCCGGTCCGGGAGGAGACCCAGTACTTC
d_gene: -; abundance: few; v_gene: TRBV4-2; j_gene: TRBJ1-2; CDR3aa: CASSQAGVANYGYTF; CDR3nt: TGTGCCAGCAGCCAAGCAGGGGTTGCTAACTATGGCTACACCTTC
d_gene: -; abundance: -; v_gene: TRBV19; j_gene: TRBJ2-6; CDR3aa: CASTPWGANVLTF; CDR3nt: TGTGCCAGCACCCCCTGGGGGGCCAACGTCCTGACTTTC
d_gene: -; abundance: few; v_gene: TRBV27; j_gene: TRBJ2-7; CDR3aa: CASSPTFGGEQYF; CDR3nt: TGTGCCAGCAGTCCGACGTTTGGTGGGGAGCAGTACTTC
d_gene: TRBD1; abundance: few; v_gene: TRBV6-5; j_gene: TRBJ2-7; CDR3aa: CASKAGGHNLYEQYF; CDR3nt: TGTGCCAGCAAAGCAGGGGGACATAATCTCTACGAGCAGTACTTC
d_gene: TRBD1; abundance: -; v_gene: TRBV6-1; j_gene: TRBJ1-2; CDR3aa: CAGPTGGPNGYTF; CDR3nt: TGTGCCGGCCCGACAGGGGGTCCCAATGGCTACACCTTC
d_gene: -; abundance: -; v_gene: TRBV5-6; j_gene: TRBJ2-5; CDR3aa: CASSSWSGFETQYF; CDR3nt: TGTGCCAGCAGCTCCTGGTCGGGGTTCGAGACCCAGTACTTC
d_gene: -; abundance: few; v_gene: TRBV9; j_gene: TRBJ1-1; CDR3aa: CASSAGVAGTTEAFF; CDR3nt: TGTGCCAGCAGCGCAGGGGTGGCAGGGACGACTGAAGCTTTCTTT
d_gene: -; abundance: few; v_gene: TRBV6-5; j_gene: TRBJ2-7; CDR3aa: CASSSGAYHEQYF; CDR3nt: TGTGCCAGCAGTTCGGGAGCCTACCACGAGCAGTACTTC
d_gene: -; abundance: -; v_gene: TRBV20-1; j_gene: TRBJ1-6; CDR3aa: CSAQQGLSYNSPLHF; CDR3nt: TGCAGTGCTCAACAGGGCTTATCCTATAATTCACCCCTCCACTTT
d_gene: -; abundance: -; v_gene: TRBV4-1; j_gene: TRBJ2-7; CDR3aa: CASSGKSYEQYF; CDR3nt: TGCGCCAGCTCGGGCAAATCCTACGAGCAGTACTTC
d_gene: TRBD1; abundance: -; v_gene: TRBV28; j_gene: TRBJ2-3; CDR3aa: CASSPDRGVDTQYF; CDR3nt: TGTGCCAGCAGTCCTGACAGGGGTGTAGATACGCAGTATTTT
d_gene: TRBD1; abundance: few; v_gene: TRBV20-1; j_gene: TRBJ2-2; CDR3aa: CSAHPIQGGGTGELFF; CDR3nt: TGCAGTGCTCATCCTATACAGGGGGGCGGCACCGGGGAGCTGTTTTTT
d_gene: TRBD2; abundance: -; v_gene: TRBV7-2; j_gene: TRBJ2-3; CDR3aa: CASSLAGGRSDTQYF; CDR3nt: TGTGCCAGCAGCTTAGCGGGGGGGAGGTCAGATACGCAGTATTTT
d_gene: -; abundance: -; v_gene: TRBV12-3/TRBV12-4; j_gene: TRBJ2-3; CDR3aa: CASSFGTRSDAQYF; CDR3nt: TGTGCCAGCAGTTTCGGGACAAGGTCAGATGCGCAGTATTTT
d_gene: -; abundance: few; v_gene: TRBV5-8; j_gene: TRBJ1-5; CDR3aa: CASSFRGFGVQPQHF; CDR3nt: TGTGCCAGCAGCTTTAGGGGGTTCGGAGTTCAGCCCCAGCATTTT
d_gene: -; abundance: few; v_gene: TRBV20-1; j_gene: TRBJ2-5; CDR3aa: CSALGKETQYF; CDR3nt: TGCAGTGCACTAGGGAAAGAGACCCAGTACTTC
d_gene: TRBD1; abundance: few; v_gene: TRBV29-1; j_gene: TRBJ2-3; CDR3aa: CSVAGQYTDTQYF; CDR3nt: TGCAGCGTTGCGGGACAGTACACAGATACGCAGTATTTT
d_gene: -; abundance: -; v_gene: TRBV2; j_gene: TRBJ1-1; CDR3aa: CASSLGDINTEAFF; CDR3nt: TGTGCCAGCAGTCTCGGAGATATAAACACTGAAGCTTTCTTT
d_gene: TRBD2; abundance: -; v_gene: TRBV7-3; j_gene: TRBJ2-1; CDR3aa: CASSFGLAGAEQFF; CDR3nt: TGTGCCAGCAGCTTCGGACTAGCGGGGGCTGAGCAGTTCTTC
d_gene: -; abundance: -; v_gene: TRBV6-5; j_gene: TRBJ2-3; CDR3aa: CASSQEGSGTQYF; CDR3nt: TGTGCCAGCAGCCAGGAGGGTTCGGGTACGCAGTATTTT
d_gene: -; abundance: -; v_gene: TRBV24-1; j_gene: TRBJ2-7; CDR3aa: CATSETGFHEQYF; CDR3nt: TGTGCCACCAGTGAAACAGGGTTCCACGAGCAGTACTTC
d_gene: TRBD2; abundance: -; v_gene: TRBV12-3/TRBV12-4; j_gene: TRBJ2-1; CDR3aa: CASSLLAGVSYNEQFF; CDR3nt: TGTGCCAGCAGTTTATTAGCGGGAGTGTCCTACAATGAGCAGTTCTTC
d_gene: -; abundance: many; v_gene: TRBV5-6; j_gene: TRBJ2-5; CDR3aa: CASTQQGRETQYF; CDR3nt: TGTGCCAGCACGCAACAGGGCCGAGAGACCCAGTACTTC
d_gene: -; abundance: few; v_gene: TRBV7-2; j_gene: TRBJ1-5; CDR3aa: CASSFQSSNQPQHF; CDR3nt: TGTGCCAGCAGCTTCCAGTCTAGCAATCAGCCCCAGCATTTT
d_gene: -; abundance: few; v_gene: TRBV29-1; j_gene: TRBJ1-6; CDR3aa: CSVRRGYNSPLHF; CDR3nt: TGCAGCGTTCGTAGAGGTTATAATTCACCCCTCCACTTT
d_gene: TRBD2; abundance: few; v_gene: TRBV2; j_gene: TRBJ2-2; CDR3aa: CASSESSGETYTGELFF; CDR3nt: TGTGCCAGCAGTGAGTCTAGCGGGGAGACCTACACCGGGGAGCTGTTTTTT
d_gene: -; abundance: -; v_gene: TRBV20-1; j_gene: TRBJ2-2; CDR3aa: CSATPAVNTGELFF; CDR3nt: TGCAGTGCTACCCCCGCAGTGAACACCGGGGAGCTGTTTTTT
d_gene: TRBD2; abundance: -; v_gene: TRBV5-1; j_gene: TRBJ2-1; CDR3aa: CASSPESGLAVYNEQFF; CDR3nt: TGCGCCAGCAGCCCGGAGAGCGGACTAGCGGTCTACAATGAGCAGTTCTTC
d_gene: -; abundance: -; v_gene: TRBV7-2; j_gene: TRBJ1-1; CDR3aa: CASSLEGVRGTEAFF; CDR3nt: TGTGCCAGCAGCTTAGAAGGGGTTAGGGGCACTGAAGCTTTCTTT
d_gene: -; abundance: few; v_gene: TRBV6-1; j_gene: TRBJ1-6; CDR3aa: CASSETWAYPLHF; CDR3nt: TGTGCCAGCAGTGAAACCTGGGCGTACCCCCTCCACTTT
d_gene: TRBD2; abundance: -; v_gene: TRBV5-1; j_gene: TRBJ2-1; CDR3aa: CASSLRGAPSGGVYNEQFF; CDR3nt: TGCGCCAGCAGCTTGCGGGGGGCGCCTAGCGGGGGCGTCTACAATGAGCAGTTCTTC
d_gene: -; abundance: -; v_gene: TRBV11-1; j_gene: TRBJ2-7; CDR3aa: CASSLLQGSPYEQYF; CDR3nt: TGTGCCAGCAGCTTATTACAGGGTTCCCCCTACGAGCAGTACTTC
d_gene: -; abundance: many; v_gene: TRBV7-7; j_gene: TRBJ2-5; CDR3aa: CASSLDSEETQYF; CDR3nt: TGTGCTAGCAGCCTGGACAGTGAAGAGACCCAGTACTTC
d_gene: -; abundance: few; v_gene: TRBV10-3; j_gene: TRBJ2-1; CDR3aa: CAISESANEQFF; CDR3nt: TGTGCCATCAGTGAGTCCGCGAATGAGCAGTTCTTC
d_gene: TRBD2; abundance: few; v_gene: TRBV7-9; j_gene: TRBJ2-1; CDR3aa: CASSFSREQIGEQFF; CDR3nt: TGTGCCAGCAGCTTTTCGCGGGAGCAGATTGGCGAGCAGTTCTTC
d_gene: -; abundance: few; v_gene: TRBV2; j_gene: TRBJ2-6; CDR3aa: CASSEKGAGANVLTF; CDR3nt: TGTGCCAGCAGTGAAAAGGGTGCAGGGGCCAACGTCCTGACTTTC
d_gene: -; abundance: -; v_gene: TRBV5-1; j_gene: TRBJ2-5; CDR3aa: CASSLAVAARETQYF; CDR3nt: TGCGCCAGCAGCTTGGCAGTAGCAGCAAGGGAGACCCAGTACTTC
d_gene: -; abundance: -; v_gene: TRBV29-1; j_gene: TRBJ1-2; CDR3aa: CSVVGDSYGYTF; CDR3nt: TGCAGCGTTGTAGGCGACAGCTATGGCTACACCTTC
d_gene: -; abundance: -; v_gene: TRBV2; j_gene: TRBJ2-1; CDR3aa: CASNPMEPLTYNEQFF; CDR3nt: TGTGCCAGCAATCCTATGGAACCCCTGACCTACAATGAGCAGTTCTTC
d_gene: TRBD1; abundance: -; v_gene: TRBV3-1; j_gene: TRBJ1-6; CDR3aa: CASSLPSGQGDSPLHF; CDR3nt: TGTGCCAGCAGCCTTCCCTCGGGACAGGGTGATTCACCCCTCCACTTT
d_gene: TRBD2; abundance: -; v_gene: TRBV29-1; j_gene: TRBJ2-3; CDR3aa: CSVEGQGGITDTQYF; CDR3nt: TGCAGCGTTGAAGGGCAGGGAGGGATCACAGATACGCAGTATTTT
d_gene: TRBD2; abundance: -; v_gene: TRBV11-2; j_gene: TRBJ2-5; CDR3aa: CASSLELAENQETQYF; CDR3nt: TGTGCCAGCAGCTTAGAACTAGCGGAAAACCAAGAGACCCAGTACTTC
d_gene: -; abundance: few; v_gene: TRBV14; j_gene: TRBJ2-5; CDR3aa: CASSPRTAGNQETQYF; CDR3nt: TGTGCCAGCAGCCCAAGGACGGCGGGAAACCAAGAGACCCAGTACTTC
d_gene: TRBD2; abundance: -; v_gene: TRBV6-6; j_gene: TRBJ2-5; CDR3aa: CASRLWVAGVRETQYF; CDR3nt: TGTGCCAGCAGGCTTTGGGTAGCGGGAGTTAGGGAGACCCAGTACTTC
d_gene: TRBD1; abundance: -; v_gene: TRBV3-1; j_gene: TRBJ2-1; CDR3aa: CASSQEVGTGVDEQFF; CDR3nt: TGTGCCAGCAGCCAAGAGGTCGGGACAGGGGTCGATGAGCAGTTCTTC
d_gene: TRBD2; abundance: -; v_gene: TRBV12-3/TRBV12-4; j_gene: TRBJ2-1; CDR3aa: CASGPGSGTAYEQFF; CDR3nt: TGTGCCAGCGGCCCTGGGAGCGGGACCGCCTATGAGCAGTTCTTC
d_gene: -; abundance: -; v_gene: TRBV4-2; j_gene: TRBJ2-5; CDR3aa: CASSQEVAGAYQETQYF; CDR3nt: TGTGCCAGCAGCCAAGAAGTGGCAGGGGCGTACCAAGAGACCCAGTACTTC
d_gene: -; abundance: few; v_gene: TRBV7-2; j_gene: TRBJ2-5; CDR3aa: CASNWDRREETQYF; CDR3nt: TGTGCCAGCAACTGGGACCGCCGAGAAGAGACCCAGTACTTC
d_gene: -; abundance: -; v_gene: TRBV27; j_gene: TRBJ2-5; CDR3aa: CASSLFWGAETQYF; CDR3nt: TGTGCCAGCAGTTTATTTTGGGGGGCGGAGACCCAGTACTTC
d_gene: -; abundance: few; v_gene: TRBV28; j_gene: TRBJ2-3; CDR3aa: CASNSGGLASTDTQYF; CDR3nt: TGTGCCAGCAACTCCGGTGGGCTAGCTAGCACAGATACGCAGTATTTT
d_gene: -; abundance: -; v_gene: TRBV6-1; j_gene: TRBJ1-2; CDR3aa: CASSEGIGELTKGYTF; CDR3nt: TGTGCCAGCAGTGAAGGAATTGGGGAACTAACGAAAGGCTACACCTTC
d_gene: TRBD1; abundance: -; v_gene: TRBV4-3; j_gene: TRBJ2-3; CDR3aa: CASSLDRAYTDTQYF; CDR3nt: TGCGCCAGCAGCCTGGACAGGGCGTATACAGATACGCAGTATTTT
d_gene: TRBD2; abundance: once; v_gene: TRBV18; j_gene: TRBJ2-7; CDR3aa: CASSPRAGGLDEQYF; CDR3nt: TGTGCCAGCTCCCCGCGGGCGGGGGGGCTGGACGAGCAGTACTTC
d_gene: -; abundance: -; v_gene: TRBV20-1; j_gene: TRBJ2-7; CDR3aa: CSAPLWSFYEQYF; CDR3nt: TGCAGTGCCCCCTTGTGGAGTTTCTACGAGCAGTACTTC
d_gene: -; abundance: few; v_gene: TRBV20-1; j_gene: TRBJ2-7; CDR3aa: CSARGGTAPYEQYF; CDR3nt: TGCAGTGCTAGAGGCGGGACCGCACCCTACGAGCAGTACTTC